Below are 14 T cell receptor beta chains sequenced from a single sample in a study of T cell repertoires in cytomegalovirus infection. For these TCRs, the target antigens are not known. TCRdb re-derived calls from the reads in MiXCR, one entry per CDR3 protein. Here the sample spans a few hundred thousand distinct CDR3 sequences, about 40% being singletons. The sample here was cultured PBMCs, taken from culture after CMV antigen stimulation. All receptors come from a human donor in good health (CMV status not recorded). Some clones in this sample may be carry-over from other donors' samples.

V gene TRBV7-2 combines with J gene TRBJ1-5, with 8 bases fitting TRBD1. Per the germline V gene, CDR1 is SGHTA and CDR2 is FQGNSA. This CDR3 has 13 residues. V was pared by 5 bases and J by 6 bases, with 3 bases of the junction left unmatched. The CDR3 spells CASSVDRAQPQHF. CDR3 sequence (DNA): TGTGCCAGCAGCGTGGACAGGGCTCAGCCCCAGCATTTT. The full variable domain, its missing parts supplied by reference TRBV7-2 and TRBJ1-5, is GAGVSQSPSNKVTEKGKDVELRCDPISGHTALYWYRQSLGQGLEFLIYFQGNSAPDKSGLPSDRFSAERTGGSVSTLTIQRTQQEDSAVYLCASSVDRAQPQHFGDGTRLSIL.

This clonotype was picked up a small number of times. The chain carries TRBV10-3 and TRBJ2-2; D unclear. Looked up from germline, CDR1 is ENHRY and CDR2 is SYGVKD. The V and J ends lost 2 bases and 4 bases respectively, with 8 bases between them. This CDR3 contains 14 residues. The CDR3 region has the DNA TGTGCCATCAGTGAGAGGGAAGGCACCGGGGAGCTGTTTTTT. This codes for CAISEREGTGELFF.

The chain employs TRBV15 and TRBJ1-2; D not resolved. The CDR3 sequence is 15 residues long. Between the trimmed V and J ends, which lost 5 bases and 1 base, there was a span of 14 bases. Germline lookup yields CDR1 LNHNV and CDR2 YYDKDF (reference sequence). CDR3 DNA: TGTGCCACCAGCGGATACCCTGGGAGTAACTATGGCTACACCTTC. Translated, it gives CATSGYPGSNYGYTF.

This rearrangement joins TRBV4-1 to TRBJ2-3; D remains ambiguous. Per germline, CDR1 MGHRA and CDR2 YSYEKL. This CDR3 spans 12 amino acids. V lost 0 bases and J lost 11, with 9 bases in between. The CDR3 sequence: CASSQDLFRQYF. In nucleotides, the CDR3 is TGCGCCAGCAGCCAAGACCTCTTTAGGCAGTATTTT.

This chain joins TRBV7-2 and TRBJ1-1, with D possibly matching TRBD1 (6 bases). Germline V gene data show CDR1 as SGHTA and CDR2 as FQGNSA. V lost 4 bases and J 0 bases, leaving 9 bases between the germline ends. CDR3 length equals 14 residues. CDR3 in DNA: TGTGCCAGCAGCTCAAGACAGGTGAACACTGAAGCTTTCTTT. Translation: CASSSRQVNTEAFF.

This clonotype has a count of ten or more. The genes are TRBV7-2 and TRBJ1-3; no definite D call. V shed 5 bases and J shed 4 bases, with 18 bases lying between them. Germline assignment: CDR1 SGHTA and CDR2 FQGNSA. The CDR3 sequence is 16 residues long. The CDR3 bases are TGTGCCAGCAGCCCGGGGATGATAAGAACGGGAAACACCATATATTTT. Amino acid sequence: CASSPGMIRTGNTIYF.

This clonotype was observed a handful of times. This CDR3 is CASSTRLAGGSNTGELFF. In DNA form, the CDR3 reads TGTGCCAGCAGCACTAGACTAGCGGGGGGCTCCAACACCGGGGAGCTGTTTTTT. The chain combines TRBV7-2 with TRBJ2-2; 13 positions agree with TRBD2. This CDR3 comprises 18 residues. J gave up 2 bases and V 5 bases, and 8 bases lay outside the gene matches. The germline V gene encodes CDR1 SGHTA and CDR2 FQGNSA.

This clonotype was detected only a few times. The chain combines TRBV20-1 with TRBJ2-1; 9 bases agree with TRBD2. Unmatched junction bases numbered 4, after V lost 1 base and J lost 0 bases. This CDR3 is built from 16 residues. The germline gives CDR1 DFQATT, CDR2 SNEGSKA (reference sequence). The CDR3 sequence is CSARAGGRVSYNEQFF. CDR3 nucleotides: TGCAGTGCTAGAGCCGGCGGGAGGGTCTCCTACAATGAGCAGTTCTTC.

A few counts support this clonotype. V gene TRBV7-6 combines with J gene TRBJ2-7, with 13 nucleotides matching TRBD2. V gave up 1 base and J gave up 1 base; unmatched junction bases: 10. The CDR3 spans 19 residues. Germline V gene sequence: CDR1 SGHVS, CDR2 FNYEAQ. The CDR3 loop is CASSLVGGLAGTPSYEQYF. The CDR3 bases are TGTGCCAGCAGCTTAGTGGGGGGACTAGCGGGGACCCCTTCCTACGAGCAGTACTTC.

In its sample, this clonotype was seen once. The rearrangement uses TRBV30 and TRBJ1-5; 7 bases are a match to TRBD1. V gave up 3 bases and J gave up 1 base; unmatched junction bases: 6. The CDR3 length is 15 residues. Germline CDR1 is GTSNPN and CDR2 is SVGIG (reference sequence). CDR3 in DNA: TGTGCCTGGAGCCCCGGACAGGCGAGCAATCAGCCCCAGCATTTT. Its protein product is CAWSPGQASNQPQHF.

CDR3 sequence reads: CASSPVAGVRYNEQFF. The CDR3 bases are TGTGCCAGCAGCCCGGTAGCGGGAGTAAGGTACAATGAGCAGTTCTTC. The rearrangement joins TRBV7-9 to TRBJ2-1; 9 bases are shared with TRBD2. Germline CDR1 reads SEHNR; CDR2 reads FQNEAQ (reference sequence). The CDR3 is made up of 16 amino acids. J was trimmed by 4 bases and V by 5 bases; bases with no gene match: 9.

This clonotype was seen a handful of times. The V call is TRBV7-9, the J call TRBJ2-1; D is ambiguous. The V gene lost 5 bases and the J gene lost 6 bases, with 14 bases spanning the gap. CDR3 length: 14 residues. CDR1 is SEHNR and CDR2 is FQNEAQ in the germline V gene (reference sequence). DNA for the CDR3: TGTGCCAGCAGCCCTCCCCTAGTTACCAATGAGCAGTTCTTC. It yields the protein CASSPPLVTNEQFF.

This clonotype appeared many times. One end of the junction is discordant with germline, which a read error may explain. The chain uses TRBV7-8 and TRBJ2-3; tentatively, D is TRBD1 (7 bases). CDR1 and CDR2 from the germline V gene are SGHVS and FQNEAQ. CDR3 length: 12 amino acids. The CDR3 nucleotides read TGTGCAAGCAGGGGGGTTACAGATACGCAGTATTTT. Protein sequence: CASRGVTDTQYF. Full variable domain (rest looked up from reference TRBV7-8 and TRBJ2-3): GAGVSQSPRYKVAKRGQDVALRCDPISGHVSLFWYQQALGQGPEFLTYFQNEAQLDKSGLPSDRFFAERPEGSVSTLKIQRTQQEDSAVYLCASRGVTDTQYFGPGTRLTVL.

This chain links TRBV6-1 with TRBJ1-5; no reliable D call. CDR1 MNHNS and CDR2 SASEGT come from the germline V gene. The V end lost 11 bases, the J end lost 4 bases, and 18 bases lay between the germline ends. The CDR3 is 14 residues long. The CDR3 nucleotides are TGTGCCTGCGAGGGATGGGTGATTAATCAGCCCCAGCATTTT. Its translation is CACEGWVINQPQHF.